This TCR beta chain derives from a study of blood T cells in healthy people across ages. Trimming removed 1 base from V and 4 bases from J, with 13 bases in between. The CDR3 covers 15 residues. From germline, CDR1 is SGHTA and CDR2 FQGNSA. Samples each yielded at least 5 micrograms of total RNA. This clonotype was detected only once. No antigen is known for it. Study-level findings and limits: Fewer expanded clones and more diversity marked long-lived versus aged donors. Not knowing donor CMV status may have confounded expanded clonotype changes. Across the age range, TCR beta diversity per million T cells fell in a roughly linear way.

With a J-beta primer mix and a sample-barcoded 5' primer, a second PCR ran about 7 to 11 cycles. TCRdb re-called the 5' RACE reads with MiXCR, one entry per CDR3 protein. The top ten hold roughly 26% of the sample, which has around 800,000 distinct CDR3 sequences, approximately 67% seen once. The clonotype comes from a man aged 25-45 years in good health. The sequenced material came from blood. This rearrangement joins TRBV7-2 to TRBJ1-1; possible D gene TRBD1, 6 bases. As DNA, the CDR3 is TGTGCCAGCAGCTTAGTCGAGGGGGTCGGCACTGAAGCTTTCTTT. It codes for CASSLVEGVGTEAFF.